This is a list of T cell receptor beta chains from one sample in a study of response to subunit inactivated influenza vaccine. TCRdb redid the calling of the RT-PCR reads with MiXCR, one entry per CDR3 protein. The data show around 480,000 distinct CDR3 sequences, with about 15% seen just once and less than 4% held by the top ten. This sample comprised CD4+ T cells sorted from PBMCs, obtained less than 30 months after vaccination. Every receptor here comes from a man between 50 and 75 years old who received an inactivated influenza vaccine. The CDR3 runs from the conserved cysteine through the conserved F or W. A D gene is named only where the DNA matches it firmly. Size is stated for part of the rows, as once, few or many counts, or as a class when the clone is expanded.

clone size	V gene	J gene	D gene	CDR3 DNA	CDR3 protein
once	TRBV12-3/TRBV12-4	TRBJ1-3	-	TGTGCCAGCACCAAACAGGGTTCTGGAAACACCATATATTTT	CASTKQGSGNTIYF
many	TRBV20-1	TRBJ2-1	-	TGCAGTGCTTTACCGGCCTATGAGCAGTTCTTC	CSALPAYEQFF
-	TRBV9	TRBJ2-1	TRBD1	TGTGCCAGCCGCCCGGGTATAACAGGGGGTGAGCAGTTCTTC	CASRPGITGGEQFF
few	TRBV4-3	TRBJ2-3	-	TGCGCCAGCAGCCAAGATCTAATGAGGGATGGGGCAGATACGCAGTATTTT	CASSQDLMRDGADTQYF
many	TRBV5-1	TRBJ2-2	TRBD1	TGCGCCAGCAGCCCGGACAGGGGTCAGGGGGCCGGGGAGCTGTTTTTT	CASSPDRGQGAGELFF
few	TRBV5-1	TRBJ2-5	-	TGCGCCAGCAGCTTGGATTTGGTCGGGTCCCAGTACTTC	CASSLDLVGSQYF
few	TRBV20-1	TRBJ2-3	-	TGCAGTGCTAGGAAAAGCGGCCCAGATACGCAGTATTTT	CSARKSGPDTQYF
-	TRBV19	TRBJ2-1	-	TGTGCCAGTAGTATAGGAGGAGGGGAGTCTGAGCAGTTCTTC	CASSIGGGESEQFF
few	TRBV10-3	TRBJ2-2	-	TGTGCCATCACGACTGATGCGGTGAACACCGGGGAGCTGTTTTTT	CAITTDAVNTGELFF
few	TRBV10-3	TRBJ2-5	-	TGTGCCATCAGTGAACGGGACGGTGCCATCCAGCCCTTGGAGACCCAGTACTTC	CAISERDGAIQPLETQYF
-	TRBV19	TRBJ1-2	TRBD1	TGTGCCAGTAGTCCCGGGACAGGACTCACCTATGGCTACACCTTC	CASSPGTGLTYGYTF
many	TRBV5-1	TRBJ2-3	TRBD2	TGCGCCAGCAGCTTGCGCCTAGCGGGAGATACGCAGTATTTT	CASSLRLAGDTQYF
many	TRBV9	TRBJ1-3	-	TGTGCCAGCAGCGTTCAGGGCGCCTCCGGAAACACCATATATTTT	CASSVQGASGNTIYF
-	TRBV4-3	TRBJ2-6	-	TGCGCCAGCAGCCAAGATCCCCGCGCTGGGGCCAACGTCCTGACTTTC	CASSQDPRAGANVLTF
-	TRBV6-2/TRBV6-3	TRBJ2-1	-	TGTGCCAGCAGTCGGGGACGGGCGTTGAATGAGCAGTTCTTC	CASSRGRALNEQFF
many	TRBV5-6	TRBJ2-5	TRBD1	TGTGCCAGCAGCCGAGACAGGGGCGAGACCCAGTACTTC	CASSRDRGETQYF
few	TRBV20-1	TRBJ2-7	TRBD2	TGCAGTGCTAGTATGGCGGCTAGCGGGAGTTACGAGCAGTACTTC	CSASMAASGSYEQYF
-	TRBV10-3	TRBJ2-7	TRBD2	TGTGCCATCAGTGAGTCGGGTCTAGCGGGGACCTACGAGCCGTACTTC	CAISESGLAGTYEPYF
few	TRBV20-1	TRBJ2-7	TRBD1	TGCAGTGCCTCGGGACAGATCTACGAGCAGTACTTC	CSASGQIYEQYF
few	TRBV28	TRBJ2-7	-	TGTGCCAGCAGTTCCCGAGTCCCCGACGAGCAGTACTTC	CASSSRVPDEQYF
-	TRBV6-6	TRBJ2-5	TRBD1	TGTGCCAGCAGTTGGGGACAGGCTTACCAGTACTTC	CASSWGQAYQYF
-	TRBV4-3	TRBJ2-2	-	TGCGCCAGCAGCCTCAATGGGGGGAGAAACACCGGGGAGCTGTTTTTT	CASSLNGGRNTGELFF
few	TRBV15	TRBJ2-1	-	TGTGCCACCAGCAGACTACTAGCAATTGAGCAGTTCTTC	CATSRLLAIEQFF
-	TRBV5-1	TRBJ1-1	-	TGCGCCAGCAGCTTGTCGGGAGCTAGTCGGAACACTGAAGCTTTCTTT	CASSLSGASRNTEAFF
few	TRBV20-1	TRBJ1-5	-	TGCAGTGCGACCCCCCAGCAGAATCAGCCCCAGCATTTT	CSATPQQNQPQHF
few	TRBV16	TRBJ2-1	-	TGTGCCAGCAGTACGTGGGGTGAGCAGTTCTTC	CASSTWGEQFF
-	TRBV6-1	TRBJ2-6	-	TGTGCCAGCAACCCCAGAGGGACAGGGGCCAACGTCCTGACTTTC	CASNPRGTGANVLTF
-	TRBV18	TRBJ2-7	-	TGTGCCAGCTCACGTGGGACGGATTCCTACGAGCAGTACTTC	CASSRGTDSYEQYF
-	TRBV9	TRBJ2-7	-	TGTGCCATCCCTCCTAGGGGGGCTTACGAGCAGTACTTC	CAIPPRGAYEQYF
few	TRBV6-2/TRBV6-3	TRBJ1-5	TRBD1	TGTGCCAGCAGTCGGACAGGGGGGGGCAATCAGCCCCAGCATTTT	CASSRTGGGNQPQHF
few	TRBV28	TRBJ2-2	-	TGTGCCAGCCTTTCAGAGAACACCGGGGAGCTGTTTTTT	CASLSENTGELFF
few	TRBV20-1	TRBJ2-1	TRBD2	TGCAGTGCCCCAGAGGGGACTAGCGGGTTATACAATGAGCAGTTCTTC	CSAPEGTSGLYNEQFF
few	TRBV6-5	TRBJ1-1	TRBD1	TGTGCCAGCAGTTACGGACAGGGGACGGGGAACACTGAAGCTTTCTTT	CASSYGQGTGNTEAFF
-	TRBV4-3	TRBJ1-4	-	TGCGCCAGCAGCCAAGTTCCGCCAGGGCTGTCCCCAATACTGTTTTTT	CASSQVPPGLSPILFF
-	TRBV7-2	TRBJ1-2	-	TGTGCCAGCAGCCCGGGGGGCACTAACTATGGCTACACCTTC	CASSPGGTNYGYTF
-	TRBV10-3	TRBJ1-5	-	TGTGCCATCAGTCCCGGCCGTGACAATCAGCCCCAGCATTTT	CAISPGRDNQPQHF
many	TRBV3-1	TRBJ1-1	TRBD1	TGTGCCAGCAGCCAAGGGCAGGGGGGGACTGAAGCTTTCTTT	CASSQGQGGTEAFF
many	TRBV5-1	TRBJ2-3	-	TGCGCCAGCAGCTTGGTTGCCAAGAGCACAGATACGCAGTATTTT	CASSLVAKSTDTQYF
few	TRBV27	TRBJ1-3	-	TGTGCCAGCAGTCCAAATGGGGTACATTTT	CASSPNGVHF
few	TRBV6-5	TRBJ2-7	TRBD1	TGTGCCAGCAGTTGGGACAGGGGGCACTACGAGCAGTACTTC	CASSWDRGHYEQYF
few	TRBV28	TRBJ2-1	TRBD2	TGTGCCAGCAGGATACTAGCGGGGGGGCGTAATGAGCAGTTCTTC	CASRILAGGRNEQFF
few	TRBV5-6	TRBJ2-5	-	TGTGCCAGCAGCTTGGATCGGGACACGCACCGCCCAGCTCAAGAGACCCAGTACTTC	CASSLDRDTHRPAQETQYF
few	TRBV7-2	TRBJ2-3	-	TGTGCCAGCAGCTTCTTTCGGGGGTCCAGCACAGATACGCAGTATTTT	CASSFFRGSSTDTQYF
many	TRBV5-1	TRBJ2-7	-	TGCGCCAGCAGCGTATCGACACAGACCTACGAGCAGTACTTC	CASSVSTQTYEQYF
-	TRBV5-1	TRBJ2-2	-	TGCGCCAGCAGCGCCAACACGGACGGGGCCGGGGAGCTGTTTTTT	CASSANTDGAGELFF
once	TRBV4-1	TRBJ2-3	TRBD2	TGCGCCAGCAGCCAAGGTCCTAGCGGCCCTCACCTCGGCGCAGATACGCAGTATTTT	CASSQGPSGPHLGADTQYF
few	TRBV10-3	TRBJ2-4	-	TGTGCCATCAGTCCGGGGATAGCCAAAAACATTCAGTACTTC	CAISPGIAKNIQYF
-	TRBV20-1	TRBJ2-5	TRBD2	TGCAGTGCTAGAGGAAGGGACTACTACCAAGAGACCCAGTACTTC	CSARGRDYYQETQYF
many	TRBV11-2	TRBJ2-7	-	TGTGCCAGCAGCTCCCTCCTTGGGTTTAGTGGCGAGCAGTACTTC	CASSSLLGFSGEQYF
few	TRBV7-2	TRBJ1-3	-	TGTGCCAGCAGCTTCGCACAGGGAACTGGAAACACCATATATTTT	CASSFAQGTGNTIYF
-	TRBV5-1	TRBJ2-7	TRBD1	TGCGCCAGCAGCCCGGGACAGGGGGCGGACGAGCAGTACTTC	CASSPGQGADEQYF
few	TRBV28	TRBJ2-1	-	TGTGCCAGCAGTCTTAGCCAAGGGGTGTCCAATGAGCAGTTCTTC	CASSLSQGVSNEQFF
-	TRBV7-2	TRBJ2-1	-	TGTGCCAGCAGCTTAGCGACTAGAGTTAACAATGAGCAGTTCTTC	CASSLATRVNNEQFF
-	TRBV18	TRBJ2-3	TRBD2	TGTGCCAGCTCACCCCGACTAGCGAGAAACACAGATACGCAGTATTTT	CASSPRLARNTDTQYF
-	TRBV5-1	TRBJ2-3	-	TGCGCCAGCAGCACGGCATCCCGCACAGATACGCAGTATTTT	CASSTASRTDTQYF
few	TRBV15	TRBJ2-7	-	TGTGCCACCAGCAGAGAGCGGCAGGTCTCCTACGAGCAGTACTTC	CATSRERQVSYEQYF
many	TRBV4-3	TRBJ1-5	-	TGCGCCAGCAGCCAAGGCACAGGGACGGGCAATCAGCCCCAGCATTTT	CASSQGTGTGNQPQHF
-	TRBV2	TRBJ2-5	-	TGTGCCAGCAGCGTCCGGCGAGAGACCCAGTACTTC	CASSVRRETQYF
few	TRBV6-5	TRBJ2-3	-	TGTGCCAGCAGTTACGGGTCCGGGGAGACAGATACGCAGTATTTT	CASSYGSGETDTQYF